The 27 T cell receptor beta chains presented below share a single source sample, sequenced in a study of glioma-infiltrating T cells. The iRepertoire nested amplicon-rescue multiplex PCR amplified TCR alpha and beta CDR3s from RNA. One entry per CDR3 protein, called by TCRdb with MiXCR from the multiplex PCR reads. The table shows roughly 120,000 distinct CDR3 sequences, with 25% to 30% occurring only once. Sequenced: glioma tissue, nonneoplastic brain tissue, or PBMCs (not recorded which). The receptors were sampled from a human donor with low-grade glioma or glioblastoma, undergoing nonglioma brain surgery, or in good health (not recorded which).

This clonotype occurred many times. In DNA, the CDR3 is TGCGCCAGCAGCCGCCTAGACGGCAGCAATCAGCCCCAGCATTTT. Translation gives CASSRLDGSNQPQHF. V is TRBV4-1 and J is TRBJ1-5; D not certain. The V gene's germline CDR1 is MGHRA and CDR2 YSYEKL. Trimming pared 4 bases from V and 1 base from J, leaving 11 bases between. The CDR3 has 15 residues.

The gene calls are TRBV30 and TRBJ2-7; TRBD1 matches at 7 bases. Germline CDR1 and CDR2: GTSNPN and SVGIG (reference sequence). The CDR3 contains 13 residues. J was trimmed by 7 bases and V by 3 bases; bases with no gene match: 9. The CDR3 sequence: CAWSRTGYEEQYF. CDR3 DNA sequence: TGTGCCTGGAGCCGGACAGGCTACGAAGAGCAGTACTTC. The variable domain in full, completed from reference TRBV30 and TRBJ2-7, reads SQTIHQWPATLVQPVGSPLSLECTVEGTSNPNLYWYRQAAGRGLQLLFYSVGIGQISSEVPQNLSASRPQDRQFILSSKKLLLSDSGFYLCAWSRTGYEEQYFGPGTRLTVT.

Concerning this clonotype: The conserved final phenylalanine or tryptophan is absent from the CDR3, which likely points to a read error. Because the CDR3's place on the DNA is in doubt, the DNA is left out and the CDR3 is given as listed by TCRdb. V usage is TRBV6-2 or TRBV6-3 and J usage is TRBJ2-1; the DNA was not compared with TRBD1, the D call given in the table. The CDR3 spans 13 amino acids, including both terminal residues. The germline gives CDR1 MNHEY, CDR2 SVGEGT. The CDR3 sequence is CSSAGGQLNEQLV.

There are many counts of this clonotype. The rearrangement links TRBV18 to TRBJ2-7; D possibly matches TRBD1 or TRBD2 (6 bases each). Germline values: CDR1 KGHSH, CDR2 LQKENI. The CDR3 is 13 amino acids. V lost 1 base and J 8 bases, leaving 12 bases between the germline ends. CDR3 in DNA: TGTGCCAGCTCACCACAGGGGGGTTACAAGCAGTACTTC. Its protein is CASSPQGGYKQYF. The full variable domain, rest sourced from reference TRBV18 and TRBJ2-7, is NAGVMQNPRHLVRRRGQEARLRCSPMKGHSHVYWYRQLPEEGLKFMVYLQKENIIDESGMPKERFSAEFPKEGPSILRIQQVVRGDSAAYFCASSPQGGYKQYFGPGTRLTVT.

This clonotype was seen repeatedly, ten times or more. The rearrangement joins TRBV27 to TRBJ2-7; D tentatively reads TRBD1 or TRBD2 (7 bases each). The CDR3 is 14 amino acids. The V end lost 3 bases, the J end lost 3 bases, and 12 bases lay between the germline ends. Looked up from germline, CDR1 is MNHEY and CDR2 is SMNVEV (reference sequence). For the CDR3, the DNA is TGTGCCAGCAGTTTTGGCAGGGGGGGCTACGAGCAGTACTTC. Its protein product is CASSFGRGGYEQYF.

This clonotype was counted many times. The chain links TRBV20-1 to TRBJ2-3; 9 bases line up with TRBD2. V gave up 4 bases and J gave up 0 bases; unmatched junction bases: 2. Looked up from germline, CDR1 is DFQATT and CDR2 is SNEGSKA (reference sequence). This CDR3 has 14 residues. CDR3 DNA sequence: TGCAGTGCTACTAGCGGGACTAGCACAGATACGCAGTATTTT. Translating gives CSATSGTSTDTQYF.

This clonotype was seen repeatedly, ten times or more. The rearrangement joins TRBV24-1 to TRBJ2-3; D could derive from TRBD1 or TRBD2 (5 bases each). Trimming took off 7 bases at V and 0 bases at J, with 13 bases between the two ends. Germline CDR1 is KGHDR and CDR2 is SFDVKD. This CDR3 contains 15 residues. CDR3 sequence: CATSVNRDSTDTQYF. CDR3 DNA sequence: TGTGCCACCAGCGTGAACCGGGACAGCACAGATACGCAGTATTTT.

This clonotype was seen ten or more times. The chain is built from TRBV6-2 or TRBV6-3 and TRBJ1-1; D is unclear. The V and J ends lost 5 bases and 0 bases respectively, with 10 bases between them. The CDR3 contains 14 residues. Germline V gene data show CDR1 as MNHEY and CDR2 as SVGEGT. The CDR3 spells CASSPHRMNTEAFF. In nucleotides, the CDR3 is TGTGCCAGCAGTCCTCACCGGATGAACACTGAAGCTTTCTTT.

This clonotype was counted at least ten times. CDR3 sequence: CSTQLPGSDTQYF. The CDR3, as DNA: TGCAGTACACAGCTCCCTGGATCAGATACGCAGTATTTT. The V gene is TRBV20-1, the J gene TRBJ2-3; no reliable D call. The CDR3 runs to 13 residues. CDR1 is DFQATT, CDR2 SNEGSKA, per germline (reference sequence). V lost 8 bases and J 4 bases, leaving 16 bases between the germline ends.

The table lists this clonotype with many counts. The chain employs TRBV6-2 or TRBV6-3 and TRBJ2-1; D might be TRBD1 (5 bases). The V and J ends lost 7 bases and 9 bases respectively, with 22 bases between them. CDR3 length: 15 residues. Germline V gene lookup returns CDR1 MNHEY and CDR2 SVGEGT. The CDR3: CASNDSPVGSSEQFF. CDR3 nucleotide sequence: TGTGCCAGCAACGACAGCCCTGTCGGATCCAGTGAGCAGTTCTTC.

This clonotype has a count of ten or more. The chain couples TRBV27 to TRBJ2-7; 14 bases agree with TRBD2. Trimming at V came to 2 bases and at J to 2 bases, leaving 5 bases not matched to a gene. The length of the CDR3 is 17 residues. The germline V gene encodes CDR1 MNHEY and CDR2 SMNVEV (reference sequence). CDR3 sequence: CASSLRQTSGRAYEQYF. Written as DNA, the CDR3 is TGTGCCAGCAGTTTAAGGCAGACTAGCGGGAGGGCCTACGAGCAGTACTTC.

This clonotype was seen repeatedly, ten times or more. This chain links TRBV6-2 or TRBV6-3 with TRBJ2-7, with D perhaps TRBD1 (6 bases). CDR3 size: 14 residues. The germline V gene encodes CDR1 MNHEY and CDR2 SVGEGT. Trimming pared 6 bases from V and 6 bases from J, leaving 18 bases between. The CDR3 spells CASSATGPSGEQYF. CDR3 bases: TGTGCCAGCAGCGCGACAGGCCCTAGTGGCGAGCAGTACTTC.

This clonotype was observed many times. The rearrangement links TRBV29-1 to TRBJ2-5, with D unresolved. Germline CDR1 SQVTM, CDR2 ANQGSEA. The ends were cut back, 3 bases at V and 9 bases at J, with 14 bases in the middle. The CDR3 is 12 amino acids. Written as DNA, the CDR3 is TGCAGCGTTGATATCGGCCCGCCGGCCCAGTACTTC. This gives the protein CSVDIGPPAQYF. The variable domain in full, completed from reference TRBV29-1 and TRBJ2-5, reads SAVISQKPSRDICQRGTSLTIQCQVDSQVTMMFWYRQQPGQSLTLIATANQGSEATYESGFVIDKFPISRPNLTFSTLTVSNMSPEDSSIYLCSVDIGPPAQYFGPGTRLLVL.

This clonotype was seen repeatedly, ten times or more. The V gene is TRBV20-1, the J gene TRBJ2-3; D call uncertain. In germline, CDR1 is DFQATT, CDR2 SNEGSKA (reference sequence). The V end was cut by 0 bases, the J end by 4 bases, with 5 bases between. The CDR3 has 12 residues. Written as DNA, the CDR3 is TGCAGTGCTAGAGATAGCCCAGATACGCAGTATTTT. This sequence encodes CSARDSPDTQYF.

This clonotype was seen many times. The rearrangement links TRBV5-1 to TRBJ2-3; D is ambiguous. V was cut by 4 bases and J by 0 bases, with 21 bases left in between. Germline CDR1 SGHRS, CDR2 YFSETQ. The CDR3 consists of 18 residues. CDR3 residues: CASSQNIFSRASTDTQYF. The DNA for the CDR3 is TGCGCCAGCAGCCAAAACATCTTTAGTAGGGCTAGCACAGATACGCAGTATTTT.

The chain employs TRBV6-2 or TRBV6-3 and TRBJ2-3; no clear D gene. The CDR3 extends over 17 amino acids. Trimming pared 6 bases from V and 2 bases from J, leaving 21 bases between. The V gene's germline CDR1 is MNHEY and CDR2 SVGEGT. In DNA, the CDR3 is TGTGCCAGCAGGGGCCGGAGAGTGTCGAAGTACACAGATACGCAGTATTTT. This codes for CASRGRRVSKYTDTQYF.

This chain uses TRBV29-1 with TRBJ2-2; possibly TRBD1 or TRBD2 for D (5 bases each). CDR1 and CDR2 (germline): SQVTM, ANQGSEA. Trimming left V 7 bases short and J 8 bases short, with 23 bases between. This CDR3 is built from 15 residues. The CDR3 DNA reads as TGCAGCGCCCGAGGGGTCCAGGAGGTTGGGGGGGAGCTGTTTTTT. It translates to CSARGVQEVGGELFF.

Many counts were recorded for this clonotype. The chain carries TRBV6-1 and TRBJ2-6, with 7 bases lining up with TRBD2. The CDR3 is made up of 15 amino acids. Trimming at V came to 6 bases and at J to 1 base, leaving 3 bases not matched to a gene. Germline CDR1 and CDR2: MNHNS and SASEGT. CDR3 in DNA: TGTGCCAGCAGAACGGGGGGTTCTGGGGCCAACGTCCTGACTTTC. It is translated as CASRTGGSGANVLTF.

As to this clonotype: This sequence may be a read error, since a much larger clone differs from it by one base. V gene TRBV28 combines with J gene TRBJ2-3; 9 bases are a match to TRBD2. Germline V CDR1 and CDR2: MDHEN, SYDVKM. With 5 bases clipped from V and 4 bases from J, the junction kept 13 bases outside the gene matches. The CDR3 sequence is 17 residues long. Here the CDR3 reads CASSTRMTSGTADTQYF. CDR3 in DNA: TGTGCCAGCAGTACTCGTATGACTAGCGGAACCGCAGATACGCAGTATTTT.

This clonotype has at least ten counts. The chain links TRBV20-1 to TRBJ2-1, with 7 bases that match TRBD2. The CDR3 runs 11 residues. V shed 5 bases and J 7 bases; nucleotides not matched to a gene: 2. Germline V gene data show CDR1 as DFQATT and CDR2 as SNEGSKA (reference sequence). This CDR3 reads CSARRGNEQFF. The CDR3 nucleotides are TGCAGTGCTCGGCGGGGGAATGAGCAGTTCTTC.

This clonotype was observed at least ten times. This rearrangement joins TRBV28 to TRBJ2-1; D tentatively fits TRBD1 or TRBD2 (5 bases each). V lost 0 bases and J lost 6, with 12 bases in between. The germline gives CDR1 MDHEN, CDR2 SYDVKM. There are 15 residues in the CDR3. DNA for the CDR3: TGTGCCAGCAGTTTATGGGGGACCCGCGTCAATGAGCAGTTCTTC. It codes for CASSLWGTRVNEQFF.

This clonotype was counted many times. This chain uses TRBV28 with TRBJ2-6; 7 positions agree with TRBD2. Germline V gene data show CDR1 as MDHEN and CDR2 as SYDVKM. V was pared by 11 bases and J by 4 bases, with 8 bases of the junction left unmatched. This CDR3 is built from 14 residues. As DNA, the CDR3 is TGTGCCGTTGGGAGGGATGCCGGGGCCAACGTCCTGACTTTC. It yields the protein CAVGRDAGANVLTF. The entire variable domain, with the rest obtained from reference TRBV28 and TRBJ2-6, is as follows: DVKVTQSSRYLVKRTGEKVFLECVQDMDHENMFWYRQDPGLGLRLIYFSYDVKMKEKGDIPEGYSVSREKKERFSLILESASTNQTSMYLCAVGRDAGANVLTFGAGSRLTVL.

This clonotype was detected many times. This chain links TRBV6-5 with TRBJ2-3; 8 nucleotides match TRBD2. The CDR3 covers 16 residues. The ends lost 2 bases at V and 4 bases at J; junction bases unmatched: 8. The germline CDR1 and CDR2 sequences are MNHEY and SVGAGI. The CDR3: CASSYKTGTRADTQYF. The CDR3 nucleotides are TGTGCCAGCAGTTACAAGACCGGGACTAGAGCAGATACGCAGTATTTT.

This clonotype appeared a few times. V and J are TRBV18 and TRBJ2-5; 8 nucleotides line up with TRBD1. With V trimmed by 1 base and J by 5 bases, 6 bases remained unmatched. Germline-derived CDR1 and CDR2 are KGHSH and LQKENI. The CDR3 has 15 residues. CDR3 in DNA: TGTGCCAGCTCACCACAGGACAGGGACGCGGAGACCCAGTACTTC. Amino acid sequence: CASSPQDRDAETQYF.

To note about this clonotype: It may be a read error: a sequence one base away is much more abundant. This chain links TRBV12-3 or TRBV12-4 with TRBJ1-6; 11 bases match TRBD1. The CDR3 runs to 14 residues. The CDR3 DNA is TGTGCCAGCAAGGGACAGGGGGTTAATTCAACCCTCCACTTT. It codes for CASKGQGVNSTLHF.

About this clonotype: A much larger clonotype is one base distant, so this may be a read error. The chain carries TRBV6-6 and TRBJ2-7; 11 bases agree with TRBD1. Germline assignment: CDR1 MNHNY and CDR2 SVGAGI (reference sequence). J gave up 6 bases and V 5 bases, and 18 bases lay outside the gene matches. This CDR3 has 18 residues. CDR3: CASSTDRGPGANGGEQYF. CDR3 in DNA: TGTGCCAGCAGTACGGACAGGGGGCCGGGGGCGAACGGTGGCGAGCAGTACTTC.

V usage is TRBV12-3 or TRBV12-4 and J usage is TRBJ2-1; the match to TRBD1 covers 9 bases. After removal of 1 base from V and 15 bases from J, the junction contained 10 bases not matched to a gene. The CDR3 extends over 14 amino acids. CDR3 nucleotides: TGTGCCAGCAGTTTAGGAGTCCGACAGGGGGGAAGGTTCTTC. Translating it yields CASSLGVRQGGRFF.